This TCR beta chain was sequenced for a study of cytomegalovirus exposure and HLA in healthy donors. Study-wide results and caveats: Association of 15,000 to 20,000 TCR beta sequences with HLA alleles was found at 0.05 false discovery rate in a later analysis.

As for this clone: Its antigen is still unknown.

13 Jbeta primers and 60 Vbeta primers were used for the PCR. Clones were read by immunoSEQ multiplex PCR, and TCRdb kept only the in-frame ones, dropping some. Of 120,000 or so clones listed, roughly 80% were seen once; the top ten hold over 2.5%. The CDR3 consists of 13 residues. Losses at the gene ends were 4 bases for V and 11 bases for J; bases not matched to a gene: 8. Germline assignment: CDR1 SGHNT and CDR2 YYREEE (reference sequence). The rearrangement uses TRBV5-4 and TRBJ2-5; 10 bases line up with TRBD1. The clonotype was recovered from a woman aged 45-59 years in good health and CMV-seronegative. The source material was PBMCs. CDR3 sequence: CASSLDRGGEQYF. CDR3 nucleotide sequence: TGTGCCAGCAGCCTGGACAGGGGGGGGGAGCAGTACTTC.